A single sample gave rise to the 13 T cell receptor beta chains below, sequenced in a study of blood T cell repertoires in COVID-19. Libraries were prepared by immunoSEQ multiplex PCR; TCRdb keeps only in-frame clonotypes and omits some of them. The sample yields 290,000 or so clones, almost 85% seen once. Sequencing used peripheral blood. These TCRs come from a man aged 50-60 years with active or convalescent COVID-19.

This rearrangement joins TRBV7-8 to TRBJ2-7, with TRBD1 matching over 9 bases. Trimming at V came to 4 bases and at J to 0 bases, leaving 7 bases not matched to a gene. The CDR3 has 16 residues. Per the germline V gene, CDR1 is SGHVS and CDR2 is FQNEAQ. DNA for the CDR3: TGTGCCAGCAGCTCGAGAGACAGGGGGGCCTCCTACGAGCAGTACTTC. Its protein product is CASSSRDRGASYEQYF.

This rearrangement joins TRBV28 to TRBJ1-2, with D uncertain. The germline V and J ends were trimmed by 2 bases and 6 bases, with 13 bases remaining between them. In germline, CDR1 is MDHEN, CDR2 SYDVKM. CDR3 length equals 14 residues. The CDR3 DNA reads TGTGCCAGCAGTTTACCTAAGTTAGCGGATGGCTACACCTTC. Protein: CASSLPKLADGYTF.

This chain uses TRBV2 with TRBJ2-1; D uncertain. The CDR3 is 11 residues long. V dropped 5 bases and J dropped 7 bases, with 6 bases sitting between them. Per the germline V gene, CDR1 is SNHLY and CDR2 is FYNNEI. CDR3 residues: CASSPRNEQFF. The CDR3 DNA sequence: TGTGCCAGCAGTCCCCGTAATGAGCAGTTCTTC.

In this sample, this clone turned up once. The chain has TRBV2 and TRBJ1-6; 9 nucleotides line up with TRBD1. Trimming cost V 7 bases and J 7 bases; bases outside gene matches: 5. The germline V gene has CDR1 SNHLY and CDR2 FYNNEI. The CDR3 covers 14 residues. DNA for the CDR3: TGTGCCAGCAAGGAAGACAGGGGGAATTCACCCCTCCACTTT. Amino acid sequence: CASKEDRGNSPLHF. Drawing the rest from reference TRBV2 and TRBJ1-6, the complete variable domain is EPEVTQTPSHQVTQMGQEVILRCVPISNHLYFYWYRQILGQKVEFLVSFYNNEISEKSEIFDDQFSVERPDGSNFTLKIRSTKLEDSAMYFCASKEDRGNSPLHFGNGTRLTVT.

In this sample, this clone turned up a few times. The chain uses TRBV6-5 and TRBJ1-2; 8 positions agree with TRBD1. J lost 5 bases, V lost 10 bases, and 6 bases had no gene match. This CDR3 is 12 amino acids long. Germline CDR1 and CDR2: MNHEY and SVGAGI. The CDR3 sequence is CATSTGEYGYTF. The CDR3 nucleotides read TGTGCCACCTCGACAGGGGAGTATGGCTACACCTTC.

This chain connects TRBV12-5 to TRBJ2-3; D might be TRBD2 (5 bases). CDR1 and CDR2 (germline): LGHNT, FRNRAP. Deletions cut 0 bases from V and 6 bases from J, with 16 bases between. The CDR3 sequence is 16 residues long. CDR3 region: CASGLVIGLGVDTQYF. The DNA of the CDR3 is TGTGCTAGTGGTTTGGTAATCGGACTCGGGGTGGATACGCAGTATTTT.

This rearrangement joins TRBV4-2 to TRBJ2-7, with TRBD1 as a possible D gene (6 bases). Germline V gene lookup returns CDR1 LGHNA and CDR2 YNFKEQ. This CDR3 contains 16 residues. Trimming pared 0 bases from V and 2 bases from J, leaving 14 bases between. CDR3 in amino acids: CASSQDWGTNTYEQYF. The DNA of the CDR3 is TGTGCCAGCAGCCAAGATTGGGGGACAAACACCTACGAGCAGTACTTC.

The genes are TRBV9 and TRBJ1-4, with 9 nucleotides matching TRBD1. The CDR3 contains 21 residues. V lost 4 bases and J lost 0; bases outside the gene matches: 19. Per the germline V gene, CDR1 is SGDLS and CDR2 is YYNGEE. The CDR3 reads CASSPHPGRTGDFATNEKLFF. CDR3 nucleotide sequence: TGTGCCAGCAGCCCACACCCCGGGAGGACAGGGGACTTTGCAACTAATGAAAAACTGTTTTTT.

The rearrangement joins TRBV9 to TRBJ1-2; 7 bases are shared with TRBD1. The ends lost 0 bases at V and 7 bases at J; junction bases unmatched: 18. Germline CDR1 SGDLS, CDR2 YYNGEE. The CDR3 covers 18 residues. The CDR3 region has the DNA TGTGCCAGCAGCGTAGCTTCTGAGGGGGCGGCTGGTTTCGGTGGCTACACCTTC. Encoded protein: CASSVASEGAAGFGGYTF.

This chain uses TRBV28 with TRBJ1-5; weak D call: TRBD1 (5 bases). Trimming removed 6 bases at V and 0 bases at J, with 9 bases between. This CDR3 has 14 residues. Germline lookup yields CDR1 MDHEN and CDR2 SYDVKM. CDR3 in amino acids: CASSRDSSNQPQHF. The CDR3 region has the DNA TGTGCCAGCAGCAGAGACAGTAGCAATCAGCCCCAGCATTTT.

The chain couples TRBV19 to TRBJ1-5; D not resolved. Germline values: CDR1 LNHDA, CDR2 SQIVND (reference sequence). With 5 bases removed from V and 7 bases from J, the gap between germline ends came to 24 bases. The CDR3 runs to 17 residues. This chain's CDR3 is CASSVRGSSSIGQPQHF. In DNA, the CDR3 is TGTGCCAGTAGTGTGAGAGGGTCTAGTTCTATAGGGCAGCCCCAGCATTTT.

The V call is TRBV9, the J call TRBJ1-2; TRBD1 matches at 8 bases. CDR3 length: 13 amino acids. Germline CDR1 is SGDLS and CDR2 is YYNGEE. With V trimmed by 2 bases and J by 9 bases, 6 bases remained unmatched. The CDR3 loop is CASSVPGQGRYTF. CDR3 bases: TGTGCCAGCAGCGTTCCCGGACAGGGCCGCTACACCTTC.

The J gene is TRBJ1-5, the V gene TRBV12-3 or TRBV12-4; D is possibly TRBD1 (6 bases). The length of the CDR3 is 12 residues. The V end was cut by 7 bases, the J end by 7 bases, with 11 bases between. CDR3 sequence: CASNREGQPQHF. The CDR3 DNA reads TGTGCCAGCAACAGGGAGGGCCAGCCCCAGCATTTT.